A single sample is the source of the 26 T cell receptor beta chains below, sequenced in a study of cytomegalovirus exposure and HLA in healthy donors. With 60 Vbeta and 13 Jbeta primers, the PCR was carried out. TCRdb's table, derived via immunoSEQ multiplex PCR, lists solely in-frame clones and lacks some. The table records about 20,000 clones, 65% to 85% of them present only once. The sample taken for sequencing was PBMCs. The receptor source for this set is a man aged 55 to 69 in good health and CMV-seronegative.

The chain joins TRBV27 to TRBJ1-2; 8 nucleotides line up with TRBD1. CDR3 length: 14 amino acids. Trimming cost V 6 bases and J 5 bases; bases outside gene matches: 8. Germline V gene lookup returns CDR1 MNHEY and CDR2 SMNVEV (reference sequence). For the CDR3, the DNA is TGTGCCAGCAGCGGAGGACAGGGTGAATATGGCTACACCTTC. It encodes CASSGGQGEYGYTF.

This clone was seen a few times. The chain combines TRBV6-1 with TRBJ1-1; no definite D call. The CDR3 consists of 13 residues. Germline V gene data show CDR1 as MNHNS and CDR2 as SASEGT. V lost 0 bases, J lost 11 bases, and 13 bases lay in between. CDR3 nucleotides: TGTGCCAGCAGTGAAGCGTCGGGTCGTAGGGCTTTCTTT. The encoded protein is CASSEASGRRAFF.

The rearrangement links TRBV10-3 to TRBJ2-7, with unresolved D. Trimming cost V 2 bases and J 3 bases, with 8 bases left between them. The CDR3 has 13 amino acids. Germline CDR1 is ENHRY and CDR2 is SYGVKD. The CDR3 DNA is TGTGCCATCAGTGAGGGGCAGAACTACGAGCAGTACTTC. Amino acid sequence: CAISEGQNYEQYF.

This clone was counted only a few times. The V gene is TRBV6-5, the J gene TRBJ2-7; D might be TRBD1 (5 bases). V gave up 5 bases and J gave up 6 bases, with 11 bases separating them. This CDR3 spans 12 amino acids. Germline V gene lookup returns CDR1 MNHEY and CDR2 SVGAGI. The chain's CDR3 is CASSVKRGEQYF. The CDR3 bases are TGTGCCAGCAGTGTAAAAAGGGGCGAGCAGTACTTC.

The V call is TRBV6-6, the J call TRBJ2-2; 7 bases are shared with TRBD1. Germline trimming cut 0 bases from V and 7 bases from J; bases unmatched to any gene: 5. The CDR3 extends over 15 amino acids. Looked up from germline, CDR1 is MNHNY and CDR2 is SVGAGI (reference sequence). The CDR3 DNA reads TGTGCCAGCAGTTACTCTAGACAGGGTAACGGGGAGCTGTTTTTT. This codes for CASSYSRQGNGELFF.

CDR3 residues: CATSRDGRGEETQYF. In nucleotides, the CDR3 is TGTGCCACCAGCAGAGACGGGCGGGGGGAAGAGACCCAGTACTTC. The genes are TRBV15 and TRBJ2-5; 8 positions match TRBD2. Unmatched junction bases numbered 3, after V lost 0 bases and J lost 3 bases. Germline V gene sequence: CDR1 LNHNV, CDR2 YYDKDF (reference sequence). This CDR3 has 15 residues.

The CDR3 region is CAWSVAGNSGYTF. CDR3 DNA sequence: TGTGCCTGGAGTGTTGCAGGGAACAGTGGCTACACCTTC. The rearrangement joins TRBV30 to TRBJ1-2, with a weak D call TRBD1 (5 bases). Germline V gene sequence: CDR1 GTSNPN, CDR2 SVGIG (reference sequence). This CDR3 is built from 13 residues. V was clipped by 0 bases and J by 7 bases, with 12 bases between them. Together with reference TRBV30 and TRBJ1-2, the CDR3 gives the full variable domain: SQTIHQWPATLVQPVGSPLSLECTVEGTSNPNLYWYRQAAGRGLQLLFYSVGIGQISSEVPQNLSASRPQDRQFILSSKKLLLSDSGFYLCAWSVAGNSGYTFGSGTRLTVV.

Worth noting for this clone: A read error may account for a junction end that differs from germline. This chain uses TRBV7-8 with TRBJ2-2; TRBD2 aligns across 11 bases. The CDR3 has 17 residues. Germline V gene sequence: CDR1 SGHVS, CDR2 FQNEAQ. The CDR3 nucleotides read TGTGCCAGCAGCTTACCTAGCGGGGGGCCGAACGCCGGGGAGCTGTTTTTT. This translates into CASSLPSGGPNAGELFF.

CDR3 nucleotides: TGTGCCAGCTCCCAGATAAACAGGGACACTGAAGCTTTCTTT. This translates into CASSQINRDTEAFF. This sequence joins TRBV18 and TRBJ1-1, with D maybe TRBD1 (6 bases). V was trimmed by 6 bases and J by 3 bases, leaving 14 bases between them. From germline, CDR1 is KGHSH and CDR2 LQKENI. The CDR3 sequence is 14 residues long.

The CDR3 sequence is CASSVSTSTDTQYF. The CDR3 DNA reads TGTGCCAGCAGCGTTAGTACTAGCACAGATACGCAGTATTTT. This chain connects TRBV2 to TRBJ2-3; D not resolved. Germline values: CDR1 SNHLY, CDR2 FYNNEI. V lost 6 bases, J lost 0 bases, and 10 bases lay in between. This CDR3 is 14 amino acids long.

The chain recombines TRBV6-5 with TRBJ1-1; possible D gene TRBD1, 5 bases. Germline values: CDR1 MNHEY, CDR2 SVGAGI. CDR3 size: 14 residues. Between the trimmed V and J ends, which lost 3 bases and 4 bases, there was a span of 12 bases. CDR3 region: CASSYSGRGTEAFF. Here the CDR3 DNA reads TGTGCCAGCAGTTATAGTGGGAGGGGCACTGAAGCTTTCTTT.

DNA of the CDR3: TGTGCCAGCAGCGAGCCCGGGACAGACTACCGAGGGACCCAGTACTTC. Translated, it gives CASSEPGTDYRGTQYF. The chain uses TRBV5-4 and TRBJ2-5; TRBD1 matches 7 bases. The CDR3 covers 16 residues. CDR1 is SGHNT, CDR2 YYREEE, per germline (reference sequence). The J segment lost 7 bases and the V segment lost 4 bases, leaving 16 bases of the junction unmatched.

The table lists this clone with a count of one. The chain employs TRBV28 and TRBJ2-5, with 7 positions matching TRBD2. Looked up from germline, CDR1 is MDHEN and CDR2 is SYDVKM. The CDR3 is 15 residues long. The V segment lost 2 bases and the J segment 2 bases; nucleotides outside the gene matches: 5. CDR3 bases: TGTGCCAGCAGTTTAGCGGGAGTGGGTCAAGAGACCCAGTACTTC. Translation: CASSLAGVGQETQYF.

The CDR3 DNA reads TGTGCCAGCAGTTTATACGGCGGTAACTATGGCTACACCTTC. Translation gives CASSLYGGNYGYTF. V and J are TRBV28 and TRBJ1-2; D call uncertain. V was clipped by 1 base and J by 1 base, with 7 bases between them. Germline assignment: CDR1 MDHEN and CDR2 SYDVKM. This CDR3 contains 14 residues.

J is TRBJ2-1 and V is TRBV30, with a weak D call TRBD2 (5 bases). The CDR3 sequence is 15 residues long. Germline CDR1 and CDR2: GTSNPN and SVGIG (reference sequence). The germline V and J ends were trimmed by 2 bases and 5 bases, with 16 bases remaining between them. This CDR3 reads CAWSQPTTRNNEQFF. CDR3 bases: TGTGCCTGGAGTCAACCGACTACCCGAAACAATGAGCAGTTCTTC.

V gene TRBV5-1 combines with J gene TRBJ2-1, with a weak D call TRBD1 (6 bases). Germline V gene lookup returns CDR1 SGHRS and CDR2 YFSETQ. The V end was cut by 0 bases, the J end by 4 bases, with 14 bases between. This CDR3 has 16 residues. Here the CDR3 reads CASSLVSRGPYNEQFF. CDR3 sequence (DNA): TGCGCCAGCAGCTTGGTGTCCAGGGGTCCGTACAATGAGCAGTTCTTC. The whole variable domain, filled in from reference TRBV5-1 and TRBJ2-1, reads KAGVTQTPRYLIKTRGQQVTLSCSPISGHRSVSWYQQTPGQGLQFLFEYFSETQRNKGNFPGRFSGRQFSNSRSEMNVSTLELGDSALYLCASSLVSRGPYNEQFFGPGTRLTVL.

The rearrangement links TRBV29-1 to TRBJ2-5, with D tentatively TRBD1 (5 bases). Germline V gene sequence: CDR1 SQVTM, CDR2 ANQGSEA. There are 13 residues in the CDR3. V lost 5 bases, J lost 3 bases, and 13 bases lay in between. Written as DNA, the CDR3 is TGCAGCGTTTACCCGGACACGGAAGAGACCCAGTACTTC. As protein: CSVYPDTEETQYF.

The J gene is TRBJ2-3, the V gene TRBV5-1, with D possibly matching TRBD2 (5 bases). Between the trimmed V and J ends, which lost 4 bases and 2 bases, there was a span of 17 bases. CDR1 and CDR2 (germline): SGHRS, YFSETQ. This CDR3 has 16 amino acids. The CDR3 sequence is CASSGDGRRNTDTQYF. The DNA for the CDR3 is TGCGCCAGCAGCGGGGATGGGCGGAGGAACACAGATACGCAGTATTTT.

CDR3 region: CASSPPGTDTQYF. As DNA, the CDR3 is TGTGCCAGCAGTCCTCCGGGTACCGATACGCAGTATTTT. J is TRBJ2-3 and V is TRBV28; the D is unclear. The CDR3 consists of 13 residues. V shed 5 bases and J shed 6 bases, with 12 bases lying between them. The germline CDR1 and CDR2 sequences are MDHEN and SYDVKM.

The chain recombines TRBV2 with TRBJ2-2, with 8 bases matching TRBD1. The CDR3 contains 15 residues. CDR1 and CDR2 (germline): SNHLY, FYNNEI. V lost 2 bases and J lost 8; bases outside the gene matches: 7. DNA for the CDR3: TGTGCCAGCAGTGAACTGGCAGGGGGCGCGGGGGAGCTGTTTTTT. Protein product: CASSELAGGAGELFF. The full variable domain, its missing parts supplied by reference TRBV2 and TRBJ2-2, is EPEVTQTPSHQVTQMGQEVILRCVPISNHLYFYWYRQILGQKVEFLVSFYNNEISEKSEIFDDQFSVERPDGSNFTLKIRSTKLEDSAMYFCASSELAGGAGELFFGEGSRLTVL.

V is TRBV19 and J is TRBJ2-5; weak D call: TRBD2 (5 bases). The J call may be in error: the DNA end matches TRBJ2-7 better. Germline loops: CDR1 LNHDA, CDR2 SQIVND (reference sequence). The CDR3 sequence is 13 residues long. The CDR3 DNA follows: TGTGCCAGTAGTATAGGACGGGACTACGAGCAGTACTTC. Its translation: CASSIGRDYEQYF.

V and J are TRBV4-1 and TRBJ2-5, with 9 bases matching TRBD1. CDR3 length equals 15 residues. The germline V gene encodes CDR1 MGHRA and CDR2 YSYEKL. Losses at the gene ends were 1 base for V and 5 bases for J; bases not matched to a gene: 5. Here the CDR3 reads CASSQGGQGRETQYF. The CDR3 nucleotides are TGCGCCAGCAGCCAAGGGGGACAGGGCAGGGAGACCCAGTACTTC.

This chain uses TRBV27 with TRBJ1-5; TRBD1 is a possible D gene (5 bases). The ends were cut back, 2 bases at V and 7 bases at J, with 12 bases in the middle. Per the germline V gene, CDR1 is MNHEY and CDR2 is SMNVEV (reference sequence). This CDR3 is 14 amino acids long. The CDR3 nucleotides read TGTGCCAGCAGTTTACGGGGGTCTGGGCAGCCCCAGCATTTT. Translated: CASSLRGSGQPQHF.

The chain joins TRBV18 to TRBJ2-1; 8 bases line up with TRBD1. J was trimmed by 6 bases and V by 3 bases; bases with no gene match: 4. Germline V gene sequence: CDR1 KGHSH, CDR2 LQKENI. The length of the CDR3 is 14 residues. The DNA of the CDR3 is TGTGCCAGCTCACCCAGGACAGGGCCCAATGAGCAGTTCTTC. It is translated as CASSPRTGPNEQFF.

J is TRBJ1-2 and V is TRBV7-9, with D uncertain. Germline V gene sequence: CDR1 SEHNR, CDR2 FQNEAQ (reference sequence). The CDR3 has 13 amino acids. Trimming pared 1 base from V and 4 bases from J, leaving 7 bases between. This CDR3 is CASSLGQIYGYTF. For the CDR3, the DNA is TGTGCCAGCAGCTTAGGCCAGATCTATGGCTACACCTTC. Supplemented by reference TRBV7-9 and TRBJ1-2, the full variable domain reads DTGVSQNPRHKITKRGQNVTFRCDPISEHNRLYWYRQTLGQGPEFLTYFQNEAQLEKSRLLSDRFSAERPKGSFSTLEIQRTEQGDSAMYLCASSLGQIYGYTFGSGTRLTVV.

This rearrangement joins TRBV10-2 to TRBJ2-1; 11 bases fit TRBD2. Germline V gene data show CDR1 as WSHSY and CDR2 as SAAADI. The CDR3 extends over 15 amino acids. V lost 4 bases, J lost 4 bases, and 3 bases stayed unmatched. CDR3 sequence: CASSAGTSGYNEQFF. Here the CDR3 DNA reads TGCGCCAGCAGTGCGGGGACTAGCGGTTACAATGAGCAGTTCTTC.